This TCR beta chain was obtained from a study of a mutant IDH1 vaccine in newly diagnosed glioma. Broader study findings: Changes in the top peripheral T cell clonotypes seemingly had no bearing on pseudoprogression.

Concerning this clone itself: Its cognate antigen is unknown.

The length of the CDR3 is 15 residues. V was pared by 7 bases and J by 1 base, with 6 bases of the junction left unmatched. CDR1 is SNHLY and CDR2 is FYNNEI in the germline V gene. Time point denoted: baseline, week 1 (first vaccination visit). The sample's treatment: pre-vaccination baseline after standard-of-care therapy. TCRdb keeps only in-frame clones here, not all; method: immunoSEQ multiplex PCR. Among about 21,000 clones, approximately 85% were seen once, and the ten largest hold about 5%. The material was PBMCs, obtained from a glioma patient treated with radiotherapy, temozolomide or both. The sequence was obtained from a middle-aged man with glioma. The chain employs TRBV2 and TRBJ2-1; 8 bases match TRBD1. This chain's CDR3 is CASTVTGESYNEQFF. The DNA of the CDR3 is TGTGCCAGCACCGTGACAGGGGAATCCTACAATGAGCAGTTCTTC.